These T cell receptor beta chains were read from a single sample in a study of T-cell reconstitution after alpha-beta-depleted transplantation in children. TCRdb re-called the PCR reads with MiXCR, one entry per CDR3 protein. The sample shows about 420,000 distinct CDR3 sequences, 11% of them seen only once. The sequencing here drew on PBMCs from the stem cell graft donor, taken from the stem cell graft. These receptors all stem from a human donor who donated a stem cell graft to a child with acute myeloid leukemia. Each CDR3 is given with its conserved first and last residue. Each record gives: V gene, J gene, clone size, D gene, CDR3 protein, CDR3 DNA. A D gene is named only where the DNA matches it firmly. Only some rows state a clone size, as once, few, many or a class for expanded clones.

TRBV7-2	TRBJ2-3	many	.	CASSLGQENTDTQYF	TGTGCCAGCAGCTTAGGACAGGAAAACACAGATACGCAGTATTTT
TRBV10-3	TRBJ2-3	.	.	CAITGAPTDTQYF	TGTGCCATCACGGGGGCCCCCACAGATACGCAGTATTTT
TRBV12-3/TRBV12-4	TRBJ1-1	.	.	CASSFGTMNTEAFF	TGTGCCAGCAGTTTCGGGACGATGAACACTGAAGCTTTCTTT
TRBV27	TRBJ2-1	few	.	CASHILGSEDNEQFF	TGTGCCAGCCACATCCTCGGGAGCGAAGATAATGAGCAGTTCTTC
TRBV28	TRBJ2-5	few	TRBD2	CASSLDLAGTRETQYF	TGTGCCAGCAGTTTGGATCTAGCGGGAACGAGAGAGACCCAGTACTTC
TRBV5-1	TRBJ1-6	.	TRBD1	CASSSRTGGDNSPLHF	TGCGCCAGCAGCTCCCGGACAGGGGGCGATAATTCACCCCTCCACTTT
TRBV30	TRBJ2-7	few	TRBD2	CAWSGSRISGTSYEQYF	TGTGCCTGGAGTGGCTCCAGGATTAGCGGGACCTCCTACGAGCAGTACTTC
TRBV27	TRBJ2-7	few	.	CASSLYAYDSYEQYF	TGTGCCAGCAGTTTATACGCCTACGATTCTTACGAGCAGTACTTC
TRBV3-1	TRBJ1-2	once	TRBD1	CASSQLDRGQGYTF	TGTGCCAGCAGCCAACTTGACAGGGGGCAAGGCTACACCTTC
TRBV5-1	TRBJ2-3	.	TRBD1	CASSSDRVLDTQYF	TGCGCCAGCAGCTCGGACAGGGTGTTGGATACGCAGTATTTT
TRBV4-1	TRBJ2-2	.	TRBD2	CASSQDPLAGGPAGELFF	TGCGCCAGCAGCCAAGATCCCCTAGCGGGGGGGCCCGCCGGGGAGCTGTTTTTT
TRBV7-9	TRBJ1-5	few	.	CASSLASSYQPQHF	TGTGCCAGCAGCTTAGCCTCCTCGTATCAGCCCCAGCATTTT
TRBV5-1	TRBJ2-6	few	.	CASSQGRSGANVLTF	TGCGCCAGCAGCCAAGGTCGCTCTGGGGCCAACGTCCTGACTTTC
TRBV12-3/TRBV12-4	TRBJ2-5	.	.	CASSLAPNRAQETQYF	TGTGCCAGCAGTTTGGCCCCCAACAGGGCGCAAGAGACCCAGTACTTC